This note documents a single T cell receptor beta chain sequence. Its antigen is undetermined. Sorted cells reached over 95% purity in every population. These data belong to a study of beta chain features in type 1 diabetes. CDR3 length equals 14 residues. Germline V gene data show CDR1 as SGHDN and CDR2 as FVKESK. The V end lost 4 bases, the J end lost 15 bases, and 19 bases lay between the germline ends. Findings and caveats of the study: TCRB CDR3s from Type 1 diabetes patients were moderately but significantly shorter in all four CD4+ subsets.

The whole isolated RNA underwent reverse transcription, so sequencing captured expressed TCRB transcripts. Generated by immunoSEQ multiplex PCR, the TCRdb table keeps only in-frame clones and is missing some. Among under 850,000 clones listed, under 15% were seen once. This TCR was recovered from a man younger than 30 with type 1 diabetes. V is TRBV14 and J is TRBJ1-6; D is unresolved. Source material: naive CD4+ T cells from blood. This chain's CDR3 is CASSPRFLRGDLHF. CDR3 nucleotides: TGTGCCAGCAGCCCGCGGTTCCTCCGAGGCGACCTCCACTTT.